These 2 T cell receptor beta chains share one sample of origin, sequenced in a study of T cell repertoires in cytomegalovirus infection. MiXCR, run by TCRdb on the reads, gives a single entry per CDR3 protein. The sample carries about 57,000 distinct CDR3 sequences, over 20% recorded once. Their cognate antigens are unknown. The material sequenced was CD8+ T cells from cultured PBMCs, taken from culture after CMV antigen stimulation. The receptors originated from a human donor in good health (CMV status not recorded). Some clones in this sample may be carry-over from other donors' samples.

The rearrangement uses TRBV27 and TRBJ2-1, with TRBD1 as a possible D gene (6 bases). This CDR3 spans 15 amino acids. CDR1 and CDR2 from the germline V gene are MNHEY and SMNVEV (reference sequence). V dropped 5 bases and J dropped 4 bases, with 15 bases sitting between them. The CDR3 spells CASSPGTPDYNEQFF. The CDR3 bases are TGTGCCAGCAGTCCCGGGACACCTGATTACAATGAGCAGTTCTTC.

This clonotype has just a few counts. The CDR3 loop is CASSLVPATYEQYF. CDR3 nucleotide sequence: TGTGCCAGCAGCCTTGTCCCAGCCACCTACGAGCAGTACTTC. The chain couples TRBV7-2 to TRBJ2-7; D gene uncertain. CDR1 is SGHTA, CDR2 FQGNSA, per germline. V was shortened by 5 bases and J by 2 bases, with 13 bases between the two germline ends. The CDR3 runs to 14 residues.